The clone carrying this T cell receptor (beta chain) was found a few times. TCRdb's table, derived via immunoSEQ multiplex PCR, lists solely in-frame clones and lacks some. The sample carries more than 65,000 clones, approximately 86% recorded once. V lost 3 bases to trimming and J lost 2 bases, with 10 bases between them. From germline, CDR1 is LNHDA and CDR2 SQIVND (reference sequence). The CDR3 is made up of 15 amino acids. This specimen belongs to a study of OX40 agonist ivuxolimab in advanced cancers. This clonotype originated in an adult with an advanced solid tumor such as melanoma, head and neck, liver or kidney cancer. The rearrangement links TRBV19 to TRBJ2-2; D is unresolved. Sequencing used CD4+ or CD8+ T cells sorted from blood, obtained in a trial of the OX40 agonist ivuxolimab. CDR3 DNA: TGTGCCAGTAGTATGTGGCACACCAACACCGGGGAGCTGTTTTTT. It specifies CASSMWHTNTGELFF. Variable domain in full (rest from reference TRBV19 and TRBJ2-2): DGGITQSPKYLFRKEGQNVTLSCEQNLNHDAMYWYRQDPGQGLRLIYYSQIVNDFQKGDIAEGYSVSREKKESFPLTVTSAQKNPTAFYLCASSMWHTNTGELFFGEGSRLTVL.